The next 20 T cell receptor beta chains were all read from a single sample in a study of siplizumab effects on memory and regulatory T cells. Profiling relied on immunoSEQ multiplex PCR, and the TCRdb table lists in-frame clones only, not all of them. The repertoire holds about 69,000 clones, with around nine tenths as singletons. Sequences were obtained from Tregs sorted from blood. The receptors come from a human donor in good health.

The chain couples TRBV19 to TRBJ1-1, with unresolved D. The CDR3 runs to 15 residues. Germline loops: CDR1 LNHDA, CDR2 SQIVND (reference sequence). V was trimmed by 3 bases and J by 1 base, leaving 12 bases between them. DNA for the CDR3: TGTGCCAGTAGTATCGACTTAAGAGGGAACACTGAAGCTTTCTTT. Encoded protein: CASSIDLRGNTEAFF.

The rearrangement joins TRBV27 to TRBJ2-1; 9 positions agree with TRBD2. The CDR3 covers 15 residues. CDR1 MNHEY and CDR2 SMNVEV come from the germline V gene (reference sequence). With V trimmed by 6 bases and J by 4 bases, 7 bases remained unmatched. This CDR3 reads CASSLTSGYYNEQFF. The DNA of the CDR3 is TGTGCCAGCAGCTTGACTAGCGGATATTACAATGAGCAGTTCTTC.

The chain joins TRBV28 to TRBJ1-6; 7 bases map to TRBD1. The germline V gene has CDR1 MDHEN and CDR2 SYDVKM. The CDR3 has 14 residues. Trimming at V came to 6 bases and at J to 6 bases, leaving 5 bases not matched to a gene. CDR3 sequence reads: CASRGTAVNSPLHF. The CDR3, as DNA: TGTGCCAGCAGGGGGACAGCAGTTAATTCACCCCTCCACTTT.

The chain has TRBV7-2 and TRBJ2-7; D might be TRBD1 (5 bases). Germline CDR1 is SGHTA and CDR2 is FQGNSA. The CDR3 length is 14 residues. Trimming stripped 0 bases from V and 6 bases from J, with 12 bases between. The CDR3 loop reads CASSLAYRYAEQYF. In DNA, the CDR3 is TGTGCCAGCAGCTTAGCGTACAGGTACGCCGAGCAGTACTTC.

Points on this clone: Germline is not matched at one junction end, which may reflect a read error. The chain employs TRBV20-1 and TRBJ1-2, with a tentative D call TRBD1 (5 bases). The germline CDR1 and CDR2 sequences are DFQATT and SNEGSKA (reference sequence). The CDR3 has 11 amino acids. The CDR3 spells CSATGGYGYTF. The CDR3 DNA follows: TGCAGCGCTACGGGGGGCTATGGCTACACCTTC.

V usage is TRBV19 and J usage is TRBJ2-1, with TRBD2 matching 11 bases. The germline gives CDR1 LNHDA, CDR2 SQIVND (reference sequence). V trimming: 4 bases; J trimming: 5 bases; junction bases outside the gene matches: 10. The CDR3 is 17 residues long. The CDR3 DNA follows: TGTGCCAGTAGTACACTCATGGGACTAGCGGAAAACAATGAGCAGTTCTTC. It specifies CASSTLMGLAENNEQFF.

The chain combines TRBV19 with TRBJ2-4; 7 bases are shared with TRBD1. V shed 5 bases, J shed 7 bases, and the junction held 5 bases outside the gene matches. The CDR3 length is 13 residues. The germline CDR1 and CDR2 sequences are LNHDA and SQIVND (reference sequence). The CDR3 loop is CASSELQGNIQYF. DNA for the CDR3: TGTGCCAGTAGTGAATTACAGGGGAACATTCAGTACTTC.

This clone was counted a single time. The genes are TRBV11-1 and TRBJ2-1; 9 bases align to TRBD1. CDR3 size: 15 residues. The germline CDR1 and CDR2 sequences are SGHAT and FQDESV (reference sequence). V lost 1 base and J lost 8; bases outside the gene matches: 6. CDR3 residues: CASSLVSQGAYEQFF. In nucleotides, the CDR3 is TGTGCCAGCAGCTTAGTTTCACAGGGGGCCTATGAGCAGTTCTTC.

The chain couples TRBV20-1 to TRBJ2-1; unclear D gene. This CDR3 has 11 residues. Looked up from germline, CDR1 is DFQATT and CDR2 is SNEGSKA (reference sequence). Trimming took 5 bases from V and 15 from J, leaving 17 bases between them. The CDR3 nucleotides read TGCAGTGCTCCCTGGCAGCCTTTCCTGTTCTTC. It translates to CSAPWQPFLFF.

This chain uses TRBV5-6 with TRBJ2-1; 11 positions agree with TRBD2. CDR1 and CDR2 from the germline V gene are SGHDT and YYEEEE. V shed 4 bases, J shed 0 bases, and the junction held 12 bases outside the gene matches. The CDR3 totals 19 residues. The CDR3 nucleotides read TGTGCCAGCAGCGTCGGGACTAGCGGCCACCTTCGCTCCTACAATGAGCAGTTCTTC. It encodes CASSVGTSGHLRSYNEQFF.

The genes are TRBV6-4 and TRBJ2-1, with 8 bases matching TRBD1. Germline V gene lookup returns CDR1 MRHNA and CDR2 SNTAGT. Losses at the gene ends were 4 bases for V and 2 bases for J; bases not matched to a gene: 4. The CDR3 is 15 amino acids. DNA for the CDR3: TGTGCCAGCAGTGTTCAGGGGGCAACCTACAATGAGCAGTTCTTC. Protein: CASSVQGATYNEQFF.

This rearrangement joins TRBV5-4 to TRBJ2-1; 7 bases fit TRBD1. The CDR3 totals 12 residues. Germline values: CDR1 SGHNT, CDR2 YYREEE (reference sequence). The J segment lost 15 bases and the V segment lost 0 bases, leaving 6 bases of the junction unmatched. CDR3 bases: TGTGCCAGCAGCTTGGTAGGGACAGAACCGTTCTTC. Protein product: CASSLVGTEPFF.

The rearrangement links TRBV10-3 to TRBJ2-2; 7 nucleotides match TRBD1. CDR1 is ENHRY and CDR2 is SYGVKD in the germline V gene. This CDR3 has 13 amino acids. Trimming took 10 bases from V and 0 from J; bases not matched to a gene: 2. The CDR3 DNA reads as TGTGCCACCGGGACAGCGAACACCGGGGAGCTGTTTTTT. Translated: CATGTANTGELFF.

This chain links TRBV11-2 with TRBJ2-7; maybe TRBD2 (6 bases). V shed 1 base and J shed 7 bases, with 14 bases lying between them. Germline assignment: CDR1 SGHAT and CDR2 FQNNGV. CDR3 length equals 14 residues. The CDR3 sequence: CASSLVRTRGEQYF. The CDR3 bases are TGTGCCAGCAGCTTAGTCAGGACCCGGGGGGAGCAGTACTTC.

The chain employs TRBV30 and TRBJ1-4; D not resolved. Trimming pared 7 bases from V and 0 bases from J, leaving 9 bases between. Germline V CDR1 and CDR2: GTSNPN, SVGIG (reference sequence). The CDR3 runs to 13 residues. The CDR3 spells CASYRATNEKLFF. CDR3 in DNA: TGTGCCTCCTACAGAGCAACTAATGAAAAACTGTTTTTT.

The chain joins TRBV15 to TRBJ1-1; maybe TRBD1 (6 bases). The V and J ends lost 4 bases and 0 bases respectively, with 12 bases between them. The V gene's germline CDR1 is LNHNV and CDR2 YYDKDF (reference sequence). This CDR3 is 15 amino acids long. Here the CDR3 reads CATSTAQGLNTEAFF. CDR3 coding DNA: TGTGCCACCAGCACAGCACAGGGATTGAACACTGAAGCTTTCTTT.

This chain joins TRBV5-1 and TRBJ2-7, with D maybe TRBD1 (5 bases). Trimming shortened V by 2 bases and J by 9 bases, and 12 bases separated the two germline ends. CDR3 length: 12 residues. Per germline, CDR1 SGHRS and CDR2 YFSETQ. Here the CDR3 reads CASSFATEVQYF. CDR3 coding DNA: TGCGCCAGCAGCTTCGCGACAGAGGTGCAGTACTTC.

With regard to this clone: Sequence at one end of the junction differs from germline and may be a read error. CDR3 residues: CASSPTGVYEQFF. The CDR3 bases are TGTGCTAGCAGCCCCACGGGAGTTTATGAGCAGTTCTTC. The chain recombines TRBV7-7 with TRBJ2-1; D is perhaps TRBD2 (6 bases). This CDR3 contains 13 residues. In germline, CDR1 is SSHAT, CDR2 FNYEAQ (reference sequence).

DNA for the CDR3: TGTGCCTGGAGTGTTGGCAGGGTAGAGACCCAGTACTTC. Encoded protein: CAWSVGRVETQYF. The chain carries TRBV30 and TRBJ2-5, with a weak D call TRBD1 (5 bases). V was pared by 0 bases and J by 4 bases, with 9 bases between. In germline, CDR1 is GTSNPN, CDR2 SVGIG (reference sequence). The CDR3 is 13 residues long.

The chain combines TRBV7-2 with TRBJ1-1; a possible D gene is TRBD1 (5 bases). Germline loops: CDR1 SGHTA, CDR2 FQGNSA. The CDR3 covers 12 residues. V dropped 1 base and J dropped 11 bases, with 11 bases sitting between them. In nucleotides, the CDR3 is TGTGCCAGCAGCTTAGTAGGAGGGGAGGCTTTCTTT. Encoded protein: CASSLVGGEAFF.